The sequence of this TCR beta chain was determined in a study of cytomegalovirus exposure and HLA in healthy donors. Findings and caveats of the study: High sensitivity and specificity were reportedly achieved when the classifier diagnosed cytomegalovirus status.

Some clones are missing from TCRdb's copy, which holds only in-frame ones; the method was immunoSEQ multiplex PCR. The data contain about 160,000 clones, roughly 89% of them seen just once; the ten biggest clones take up about 3%. Notes on this clone: Antigen specificity is unknown.

Trimming took off 0 bases at V and 0 bases at J, with 7 bases between the two ends. This CDR3 spans 15 amino acids. The germline gives CDR1 SGHRS, CDR2 YFSETQ. This clonotype originated in a woman under 30 in good health and CMV-seropositive. The sample taken for sequencing was PBMCs. V is TRBV5-1 and J is TRBJ2-4; D might be TRBD2 (5 bases). CDR3 nucleotides: TGCGCCAGCAGCTTGGCTGGAGGAGCCAAAAACATTCAGTACTTC. Amino acid sequence: CASSLAGGAKNIQYF.